Here is one T cell receptor (beta chain) with its context. Libraries were prepared by immunoSEQ multiplex PCR; TCRdb keeps only in-frame clonotypes and omits some of them. Of around 270,000 clones in the sample, 70% to 85% were seen once. The sample is drawn from a study of blood T cell repertoires in COVID-19. Germline CDR1 LNHNV, CDR2 YYDKDF (reference sequence). This CDR3 region has 14 residues. J was trimmed by 6 bases and V by 1 base; bases with no gene match: 6. Sequencing was performed on peripheral blood. The receptor comes from a human donor with COVID-19, enrolled during active disease. The donor label of this sample is uncertain. J is TRBJ2-7 and V is TRBV15; 7 bases agree with TRBD1. The DNA of the CDR3 is TGTGCCACCAGCAGAGTTTCAGGGGGTAGCGAGCAGTACTTC. Residues: CATSRVSGGSEQYF.